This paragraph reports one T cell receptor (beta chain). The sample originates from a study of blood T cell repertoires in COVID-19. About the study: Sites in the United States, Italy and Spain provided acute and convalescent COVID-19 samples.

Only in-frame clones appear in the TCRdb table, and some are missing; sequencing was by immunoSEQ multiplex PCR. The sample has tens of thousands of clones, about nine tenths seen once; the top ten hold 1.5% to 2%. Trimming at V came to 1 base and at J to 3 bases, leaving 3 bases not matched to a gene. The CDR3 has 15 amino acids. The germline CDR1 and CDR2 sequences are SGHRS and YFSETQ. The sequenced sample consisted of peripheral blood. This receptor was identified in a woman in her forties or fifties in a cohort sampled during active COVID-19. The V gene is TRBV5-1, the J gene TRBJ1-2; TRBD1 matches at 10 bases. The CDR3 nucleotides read TGCGCCAGCAGCTTGTGGGGGACAGGGGACTATGGCTACACCTTC. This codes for CASSLWGTGDYGYTF. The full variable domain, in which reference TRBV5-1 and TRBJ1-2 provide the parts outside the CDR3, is KAGVTQTPRYLIKTRGQQVTLSCSPISGHRSVSWYQQTPGQGLQFLFEYFSETQRNKGNFPGRFSGRQFSNSRSEMNVSTLELGDSALYLCASSLWGTGDYGYTFGSGTRLTVV.